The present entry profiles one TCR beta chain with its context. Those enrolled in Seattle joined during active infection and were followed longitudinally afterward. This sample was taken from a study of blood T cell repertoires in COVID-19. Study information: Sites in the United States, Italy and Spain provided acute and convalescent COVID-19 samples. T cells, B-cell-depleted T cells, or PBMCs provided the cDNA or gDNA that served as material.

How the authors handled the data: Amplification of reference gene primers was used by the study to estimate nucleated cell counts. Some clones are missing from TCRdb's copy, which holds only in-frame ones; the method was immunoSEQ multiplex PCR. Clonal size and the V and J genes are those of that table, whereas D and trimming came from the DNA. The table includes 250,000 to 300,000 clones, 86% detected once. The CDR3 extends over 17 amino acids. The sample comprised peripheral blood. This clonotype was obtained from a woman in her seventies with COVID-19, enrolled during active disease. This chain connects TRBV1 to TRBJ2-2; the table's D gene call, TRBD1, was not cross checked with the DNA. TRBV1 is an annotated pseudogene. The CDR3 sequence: CTSSQPRDRQNTGELFF. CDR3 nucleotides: TGCACCAGCAGCCAACCACGGGACAGGCAGAACACCGGGGAGCTGTTTTTT.